Listed here are 13 T cell receptor beta chains from one sample, sequenced in a study of CD8+CD57+ T cells in acquired aplastic anemia. The study profiled TCR beta VDJ and CDR3 using genomic DNA as template. MiXCR was run by TCRdb on the reads, yielding one entry per CDR3 protein. The sample lists some 410,000 distinct CDR3 sequences; under 80% were seen once. The sequencing sample was made of sorted CD4+, CD8+, or CD8+CD57+ T cells (not recorded which) from PBMCs. Every receptor here comes from a human donor in good health, serving as a control.

The rearrangement joins TRBV4-2 to TRBJ2-3, with 10 bases lining up with TRBD2. With 4 bases clipped from V and 2 bases from J, the junction kept 15 bases outside the gene matches. The length of the CDR3 is 19 residues. The germline V gene has CDR1 LGHNA and CDR2 YNFKEQ. In DNA, the CDR3 is TGTGCCAGCAGCCTCCTCGTAGCGGGGGGTCCGGGCCTCACAGATACGCAGTATTTT. It translates to CASSLLVAGGPGLTDTQYF.

This chain joins TRBV20-1 and TRBJ2-7; the D gene is possibly TRBD1 (5 bases). Germline lookup yields CDR1 DFQATT and CDR2 SNEGSKA (reference sequence). The CDR3 has 13 amino acids. Trimming cost V 5 bases and J 4 bases, with 15 bases left between them. The CDR3 sequence: CSASGPDTYEQYF. CDR3 sequence (DNA): TGCAGTGCTTCCGGCCCGGACACGTACGAGCAGTACTTC.

To note about this clonotype: Without the conserved terminal phenylalanine or tryptophan, this CDR3 likely stems from a read error. The limits of the CDR3 on the DNA are not certain, so only TCRdb's listed CDR3 is given. The chain is built from TRBV7-2 and TRBJ2-7; the DNA was not used to check the table's D call, TRBD1. The CDR3 sequence runs 13 residues, both termini included. Germline V gives CDR1 SGHTA, CDR2 FQGNSA. This CDR3 is CASNGDRDEEYAY.

The gene calls are TRBV2 and TRBJ2-5; no firm D call. Per the germline V gene, CDR1 is SNHLY and CDR2 is FYNNEI. The CDR3 is 11 amino acids. The V end lost 6 bases, the J end lost 5 bases, and 7 bases lay between the germline ends. This chain's CDR3 is CASSSWETQYF. The CDR3 DNA sequence: TGTGCCAGCAGCTCTTGGGAGACCCAGTACTTC.

V and J are TRBV7-2 and TRBJ1-1; a weak D match, TRBD1 (5 bases). This CDR3 has 17 residues. Trimming took 1 base from V and 2 from J, leaving 17 bases between them. Germline-derived CDR1 and CDR2 are SGHTA and FQGNSA. CDR3 DNA sequence: TGTGCCAGCAGCTTAGTAGCAGGGTCCGGTGGAAACACTGAAGCTTTCTTT. Amino acid sequence: CASSLVAGSGGNTEAFF.

This clonotype has only a few counts. The V call is TRBV20-1, the J call TRBJ2-5; D is unclear. The ends were cut back, 2 bases at V and 3 bases at J, with 16 bases in the middle. The CDR3 sequence is 15 residues long. Germline V gene lookup returns CDR1 DFQATT and CDR2 SNEGSKA (reference sequence). CDR3 sequence reads: CSARLPGTQKETQYF. DNA for the CDR3: TGCAGTGCTAGATTACCGGGTACCCAAAAAGAGACCCAGTACTTC.

This clonotype was seen once. This may arise from a read error, as a much more abundant clone is one base away. The final CDR3 position lacks the conserved phenylalanine or tryptophan, pointing to a likely read error. CDR3 region: CASTEGGDTDTQYL. Here the CDR3 DNA reads TGTGCCAGCACCGAGGGTGGGGACACAGATACGCAGTATCTT. This sequence joins TRBV6-6 and TRBJ2-3; perhaps TRBD2 as D (5 bases). Germline-derived CDR1 and CDR2 are MNHNY and SVGAGI (reference sequence). With 7 bases removed from V and 2 bases from J, the gap between germline ends came to 13 bases. The CDR3 sequence is 14 residues long.

As to this clonotype: The conserved closing phenylalanine or tryptophan is absent in this CDR3, likely reflecting a read error. V usage is TRBV9 and J usage is TRBJ2-5; maybe TRBD1 (5 bases). V dropped 2 bases and J dropped 11 bases, with 10 bases sitting between them. The CDR3 is 11 amino acids. The germline V gene encodes CDR1 SGDLS and CDR2 YYNGEE. The CDR3 DNA sequence: TGTGCCAGCAGCGTCCAGGCAGGGCAGTACTCC. Its protein product is CASSVQAGQYS.

Ten or more counts support this clonotype. The rearrangement links TRBV20-1 to TRBJ1-6; no clear D. Between the trimmed V and J ends, which lost 3 bases and 15 bases, there was a span of 15 bases. The germline V gene has CDR1 DFQATT and CDR2 SNEGSKA (reference sequence). This CDR3 is built from 12 residues. The CDR3 coding sequence is TGCAGTGCTAGGTCTGTGGAACTGGGCCTCCACTTT. It encodes CSARSVELGLHF.

The chain recombines TRBV6-1 with TRBJ1-6, with D possibly TRBD1 on 6 matching bases. Germline CDR1 MNHNS, CDR2 SASEGT. The V and J ends lost 8 bases and 6 bases respectively, with 11 bases between them. The CDR3 spans 13 residues. The CDR3 sequence is CASLGQLNSPLHF. CDR3 nucleotides: TGTGCCAGCCTCGGACAGCTTAATTCACCCCTCCACTTT.

The table lists this clonotype with a count of one. The DNA is omitted, as the CDR3 cannot be located on it reliably, and the CDR3 follows TCRdb's listing. V gene TRBV7-8 combines with J gene TRBJ1-2; TRBD1 is the table's D call, not checked against the DNA. Ends included, the CDR3 has 15 residues. The germline CDR1 and CDR2 sequences are SGHVS and FQNEAQ. CDR3 protein: CASSLGARQPQHFAF.

With regard to this clonotype: This may be a read error, as it is one base from a much larger clone. The rearrangement uses TRBV5-1 and TRBJ1-1; TRBD1 is a possible D gene (5 bases). The CDR3 spans 20 residues. Trimming pared 1 base from V and 4 bases from J, leaving 29 bases between. Germline values: CDR1 SGHRS, CDR2 YFSETQ. CDR3 region: CASSLKRRGGSFGAGTEAFF. Here the CDR3 DNA reads TGCGCCAGCAGCTTGAAGAGGCGGGGGGGAAGTTTTGGGGCCGGCACTGAAGCTTTCTTT.

The J gene is TRBJ1-1, the V gene TRBV20-1, with TRBD1 as a possible D gene (5 bases). The CDR3 contains 13 residues. Per the germline V gene, CDR1 is DFQATT and CDR2 is SNEGSKA (reference sequence). V dropped 4 bases and J dropped 9 bases, with 18 bases sitting between them. This chain's CDR3 is CSAMTPGMKKAFF. CDR3 sequence (DNA): TGCAGTGCTATGACCCCAGGGATGAAGAAAGCTTTCTTT.